This section outlines one T cell receptor beta chain sequence together with its context. Its specificity is unknown. This CDR3 comprises 15 residues. V gave up 1 base and J gave up 0 bases; unmatched junction bases: 0. The germline gives CDR1 SGHVS, CDR2 FNYEAQ. Only in-frame clones appear in the TCRdb table, and some are missing; sequencing was by immunoSEQ multiplex PCR. The sample has 55,000 to 70,000 clones; more than 80% are singletons. These data are taken from a study of siplizumab effects on memory and regulatory T cells. Study-level results: Proliferating siplizumab-culture Treg suppressive function went unconfirmed. Phenotypic classification as naive or memory proved unattainable for roughly 75-97% of proliferating CD4+ or CD8+ clones. Sequences that were alloreactive and traceable to unstimulated CD4+ memory cells were significantly reduced by siplizumab.

Source material: CD8+ T cells sorted from blood. The gene calls are TRBV7-6 and TRBJ1-5; 7 bases agree with TRBD1. The receptor comes from a human donor in good health. CDR3: CASSLDRGSNQPQHF. The CDR3 DNA reads TGTGCCAGCAGCTTAGACAGGGGTAGCAATCAGCCCCAGCATTTT.